This T cell receptor beta chain was obtained from a study of blood T cells in healthy people across ages. Combining a sample-barcoded 5' primer with a J-beta primer mix, a second PCR ran for roughly 7 to 12 cycles. TCRdb independently ran MiXCR on the 5' RACE reads; one entry per CDR3 protein. The sample has a few hundred thousand distinct CDR3 sequences, about 28% seen once; the top ten hold approximately 4%. The sample also formed part of further work on T cells of mothers and their children.

The sequenced material came from blood. The receptor was derived from a boy aged 2 to 10 in good health.

The CDR3 nucleotides are TGCAGTGCTCTAGGGCGCATCAGCTCCTACGAGCAGTACTTC. It codes for CSALGRISSYEQYF. V gene TRBV20-1 combines with J gene TRBJ2-7; D ambiguous. V was clipped by 5 bases and J by 0 bases, with 14 bases between them. Germline V CDR1 and CDR2: DFQATT, SNEGSKA (reference sequence). CDR3 length: 14 residues.